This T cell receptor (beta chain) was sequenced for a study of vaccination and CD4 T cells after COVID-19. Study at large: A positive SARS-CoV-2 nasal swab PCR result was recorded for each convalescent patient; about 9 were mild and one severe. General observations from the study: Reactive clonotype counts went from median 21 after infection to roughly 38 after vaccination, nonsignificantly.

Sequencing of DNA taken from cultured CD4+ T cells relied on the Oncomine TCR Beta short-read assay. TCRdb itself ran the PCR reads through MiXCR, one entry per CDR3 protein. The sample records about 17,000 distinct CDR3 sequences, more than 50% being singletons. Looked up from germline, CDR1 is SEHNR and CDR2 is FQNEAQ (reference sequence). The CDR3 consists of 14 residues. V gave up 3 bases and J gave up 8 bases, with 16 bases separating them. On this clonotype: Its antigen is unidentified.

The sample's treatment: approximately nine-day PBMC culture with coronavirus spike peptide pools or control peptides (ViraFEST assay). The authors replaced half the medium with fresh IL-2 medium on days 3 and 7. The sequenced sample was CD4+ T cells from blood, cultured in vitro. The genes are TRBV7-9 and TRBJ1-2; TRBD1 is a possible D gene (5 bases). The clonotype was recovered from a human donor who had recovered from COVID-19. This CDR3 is CASSLGPGSLGYTF. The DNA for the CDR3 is TGTGCCAGCAGCTTGGGACCCGGGTCCCTAGGCTACACCTTC.